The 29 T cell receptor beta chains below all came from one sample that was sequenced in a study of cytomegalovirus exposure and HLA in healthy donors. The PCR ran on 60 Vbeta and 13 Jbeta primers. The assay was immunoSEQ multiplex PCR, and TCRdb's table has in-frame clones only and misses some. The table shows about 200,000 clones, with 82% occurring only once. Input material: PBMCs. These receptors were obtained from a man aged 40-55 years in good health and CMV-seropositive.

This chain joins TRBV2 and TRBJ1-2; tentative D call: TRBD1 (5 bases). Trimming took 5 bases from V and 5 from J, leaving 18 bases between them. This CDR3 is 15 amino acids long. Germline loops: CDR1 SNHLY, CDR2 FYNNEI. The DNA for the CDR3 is TGTGCCAGCAGTATAGGGGCGGCCGGAGGGTATGGCTACACCTTC. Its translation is CASSIGAAGGYGYTF.

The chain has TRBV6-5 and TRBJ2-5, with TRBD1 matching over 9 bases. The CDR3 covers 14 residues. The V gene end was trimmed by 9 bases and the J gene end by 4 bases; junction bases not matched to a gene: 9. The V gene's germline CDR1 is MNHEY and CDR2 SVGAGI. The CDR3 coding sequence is TGTGCCAGTAACCTAGGGACAGGGCGAGAGACCCAGTACTTC. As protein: CASNLGTGRETQYF.

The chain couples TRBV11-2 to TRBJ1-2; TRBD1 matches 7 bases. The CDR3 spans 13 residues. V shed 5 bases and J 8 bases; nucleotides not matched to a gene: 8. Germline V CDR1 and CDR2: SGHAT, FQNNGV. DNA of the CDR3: TGTGCCAGCAGCCCCGACAGGGTCCGGGGCTACACCTTC. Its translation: CASSPDRVRGYTF.

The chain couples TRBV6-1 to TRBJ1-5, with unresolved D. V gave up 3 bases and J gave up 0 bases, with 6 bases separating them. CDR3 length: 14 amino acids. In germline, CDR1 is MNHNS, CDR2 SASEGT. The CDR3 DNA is TGTGCCAGCAGTGAGGGCCCTAGCAATCAGCCCCAGCATTTT. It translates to CASSEGPSNQPQHF.

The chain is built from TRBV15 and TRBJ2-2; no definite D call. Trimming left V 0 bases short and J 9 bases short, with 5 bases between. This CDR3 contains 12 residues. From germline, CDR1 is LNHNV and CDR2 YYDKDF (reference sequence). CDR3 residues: CATSRDLRELFF. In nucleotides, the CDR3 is TGTGCCACCAGCAGAGATCTTCGGGAGCTGTTTTTT.

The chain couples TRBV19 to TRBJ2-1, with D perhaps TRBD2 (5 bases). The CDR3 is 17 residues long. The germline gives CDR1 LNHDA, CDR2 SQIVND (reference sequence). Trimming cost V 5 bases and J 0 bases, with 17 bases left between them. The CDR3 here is CASSLSGSDRSYNEQFF. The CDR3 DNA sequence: TGTGCCAGTAGTCTCTCGGGATCAGACCGCTCCTACAATGAGCAGTTCTTC.

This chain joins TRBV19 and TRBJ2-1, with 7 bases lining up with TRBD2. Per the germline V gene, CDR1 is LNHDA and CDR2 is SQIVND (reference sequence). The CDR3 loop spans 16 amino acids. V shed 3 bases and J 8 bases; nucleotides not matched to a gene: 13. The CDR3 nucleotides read TGTGCCAGTAGTATGTCATTGGCGGGAGTTGTCGATGAGCAGTTCTTC. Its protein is CASSMSLAGVVDEQFF.

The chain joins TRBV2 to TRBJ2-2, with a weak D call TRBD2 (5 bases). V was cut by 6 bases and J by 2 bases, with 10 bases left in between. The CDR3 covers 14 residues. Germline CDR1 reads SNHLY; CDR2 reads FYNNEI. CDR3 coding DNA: TGTGCCAGCAGACTAGACCGAAACACCGGGGAGCTGTTTTTT. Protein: CASRLDRNTGELFF.

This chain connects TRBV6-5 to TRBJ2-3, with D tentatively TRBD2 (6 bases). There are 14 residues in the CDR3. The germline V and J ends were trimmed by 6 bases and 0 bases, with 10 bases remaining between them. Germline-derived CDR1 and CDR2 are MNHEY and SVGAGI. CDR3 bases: TGTGCCAGCAGCCGGGACTCAAGCACAGATACGCAGTATTTT. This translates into CASSRDSSTDTQYF.

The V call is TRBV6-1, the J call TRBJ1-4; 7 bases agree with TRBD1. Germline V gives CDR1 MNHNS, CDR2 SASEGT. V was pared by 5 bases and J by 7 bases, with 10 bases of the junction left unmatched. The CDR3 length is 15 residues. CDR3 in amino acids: CASSNTGAALEKLFF. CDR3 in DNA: TGTGCCAGCAGTAACACAGGGGCAGCACTTGAAAAACTGTTTTTT.

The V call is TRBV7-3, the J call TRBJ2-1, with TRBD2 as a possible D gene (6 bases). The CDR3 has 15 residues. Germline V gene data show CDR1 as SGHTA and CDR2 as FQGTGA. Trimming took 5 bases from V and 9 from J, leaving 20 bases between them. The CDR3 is CASSRLGTLPSEQFF. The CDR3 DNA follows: TGTGCCAGCAGCCGCTTAGGGACTCTTCCCAGTGAGCAGTTCTTC. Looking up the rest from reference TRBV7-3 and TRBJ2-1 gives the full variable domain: GAGVSQTPSNKVTEKGKYVELRCDPISGHTALYWYRQSLGQGPEFLIYFQGTGAADDSGLPNDRFFAVRPEGSVSTLKIQRTERGDSAVYLCASSRLGTLPSEQFFGPGTRLTVL.

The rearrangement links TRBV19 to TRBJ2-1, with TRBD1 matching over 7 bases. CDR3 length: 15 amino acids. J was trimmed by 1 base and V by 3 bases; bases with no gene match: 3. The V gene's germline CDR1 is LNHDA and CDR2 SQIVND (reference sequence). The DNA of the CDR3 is TGTGCCAGTAGTATTATGACAGGGTCCTACAATGAGCAGTTCTTC. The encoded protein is CASSIMTGSYNEQFF.

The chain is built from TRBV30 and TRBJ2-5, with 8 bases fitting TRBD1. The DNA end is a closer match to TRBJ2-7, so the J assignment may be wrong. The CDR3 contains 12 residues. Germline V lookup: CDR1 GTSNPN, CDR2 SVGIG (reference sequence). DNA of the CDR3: TGTGCCTTGACAGGGGACTCCTACGAGCAGTACTTC. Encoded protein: CALTGDSYEQYF.

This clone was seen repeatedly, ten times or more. This CDR3 reads CASSPPGDEQYF. The CDR3 coding sequence is TGTGCCAGCAGCCCGCCCGGGGATGAGCAGTACTTC. The chain has TRBV7-9 and TRBJ2-7; TRBD2 might be the D (5 bases). Per the germline V gene, CDR1 is SEHNR and CDR2 is FQNEAQ (reference sequence). This CDR3 region has 12 residues. Trimming removed 5 bases at V and 7 bases at J, with 12 bases between.

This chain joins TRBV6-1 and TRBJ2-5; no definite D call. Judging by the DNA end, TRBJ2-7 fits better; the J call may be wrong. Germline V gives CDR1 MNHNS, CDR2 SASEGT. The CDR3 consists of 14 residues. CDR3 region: CASSETWASYEQYF. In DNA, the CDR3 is TGTGCCAGCAGTGAAACATGGGCTTCGTACGAGCAGTACTTC.

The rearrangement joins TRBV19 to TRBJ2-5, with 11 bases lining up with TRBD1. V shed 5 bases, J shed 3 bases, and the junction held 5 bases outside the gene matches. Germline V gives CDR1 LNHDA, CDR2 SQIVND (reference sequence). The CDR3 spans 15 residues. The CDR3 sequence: CASSPGTGGKETQYF. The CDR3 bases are TGTGCCAGTAGTCCGGGGACAGGGGGGAAAGAGACCCAGTACTTC.

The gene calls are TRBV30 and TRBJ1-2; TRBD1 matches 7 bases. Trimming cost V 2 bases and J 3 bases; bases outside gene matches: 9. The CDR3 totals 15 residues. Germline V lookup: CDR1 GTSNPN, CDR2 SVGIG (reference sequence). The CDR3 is CAWSTQGGYYYGYTF. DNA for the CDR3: TGTGCCTGGAGTACCCAGGGGGGTTATTACTATGGCTACACCTTC.

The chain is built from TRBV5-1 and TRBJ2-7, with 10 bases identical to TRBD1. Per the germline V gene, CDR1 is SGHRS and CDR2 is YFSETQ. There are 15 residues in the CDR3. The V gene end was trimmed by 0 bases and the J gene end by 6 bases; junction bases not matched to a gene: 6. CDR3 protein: CASSLGTGGAFEQYF. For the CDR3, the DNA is TGCGCCAGCAGCTTGGGGACAGGGGGTGCTTTCGAGCAGTACTTC.

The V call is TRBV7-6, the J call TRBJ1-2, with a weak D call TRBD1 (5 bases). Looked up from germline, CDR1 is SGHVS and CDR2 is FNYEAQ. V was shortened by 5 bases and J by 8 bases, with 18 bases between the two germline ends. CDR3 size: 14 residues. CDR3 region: CASSPRGVSSGYTF. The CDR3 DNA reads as TGTGCCAGCAGCCCCCGGGGGGTTTCATCCGGCTACACCTTC.

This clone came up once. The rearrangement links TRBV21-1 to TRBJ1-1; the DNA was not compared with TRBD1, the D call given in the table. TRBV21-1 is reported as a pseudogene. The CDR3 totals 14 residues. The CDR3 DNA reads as TGTGCCAGCAGCATAAGGGGGCCCTACACTGAAGCTTTCTTT. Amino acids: CASSIRGPYTEAFF.

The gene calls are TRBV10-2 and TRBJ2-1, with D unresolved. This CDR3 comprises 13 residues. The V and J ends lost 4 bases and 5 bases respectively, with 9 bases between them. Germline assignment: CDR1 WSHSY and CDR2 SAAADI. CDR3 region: CASSVQFDNEQFF. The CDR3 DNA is TGCGCCAGCAGTGTACAGTTTGACAATGAGCAGTTCTTC.

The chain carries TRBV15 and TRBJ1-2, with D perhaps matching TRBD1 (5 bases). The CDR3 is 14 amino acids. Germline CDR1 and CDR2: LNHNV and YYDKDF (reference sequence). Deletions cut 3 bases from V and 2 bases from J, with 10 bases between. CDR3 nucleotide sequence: TGTGCCACCAGCAGCTCCGGGGGGAACTATGGCTACACCTTC. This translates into CATSSSGGNYGYTF.

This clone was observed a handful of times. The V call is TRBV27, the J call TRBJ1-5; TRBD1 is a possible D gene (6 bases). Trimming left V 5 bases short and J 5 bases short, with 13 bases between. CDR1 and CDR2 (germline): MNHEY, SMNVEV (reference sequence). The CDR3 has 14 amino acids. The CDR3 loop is CASSPLDSDQPQHF. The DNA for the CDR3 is TGTGCCAGCAGTCCCCTGGACAGTGATCAGCCCCAGCATTTT.

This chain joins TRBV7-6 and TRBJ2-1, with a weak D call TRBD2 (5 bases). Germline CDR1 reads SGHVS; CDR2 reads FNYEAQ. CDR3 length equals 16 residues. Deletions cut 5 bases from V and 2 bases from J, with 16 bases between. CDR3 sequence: CASSRMGSLTYNEQFF. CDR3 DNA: TGTGCCAGCAGCCGCATGGGGAGTCTCACCTACAATGAGCAGTTCTTC.

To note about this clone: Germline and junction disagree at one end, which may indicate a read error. In DNA form, the CDR3 reads TGTGCCAGCAGCTCCAACAATGAGCAGTTCTTC. Translated, it gives CASSSNNEQFF. The chain is built from TRBV7-6 and TRBJ2-1; D is uncertain. The CDR3 covers 11 residues. From germline, CDR1 is SGHVS and CDR2 FNYEAQ.

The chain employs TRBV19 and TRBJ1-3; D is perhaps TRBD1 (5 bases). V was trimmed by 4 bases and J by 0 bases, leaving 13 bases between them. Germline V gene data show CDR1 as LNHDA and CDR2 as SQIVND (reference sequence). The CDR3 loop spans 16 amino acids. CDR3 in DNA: TGTGCCAGTAGTAGGGTACAGGTTCACTCTGGAAACACCATATATTTT. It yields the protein CASSRVQVHSGNTIYF.

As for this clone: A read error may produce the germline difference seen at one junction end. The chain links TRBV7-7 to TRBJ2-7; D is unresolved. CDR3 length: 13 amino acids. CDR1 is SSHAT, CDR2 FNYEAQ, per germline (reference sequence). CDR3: CASSLRQNYEQYF. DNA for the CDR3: TGTGCTAGCAGCTTAAGACAAAACTACGAGCAGTACTTC.

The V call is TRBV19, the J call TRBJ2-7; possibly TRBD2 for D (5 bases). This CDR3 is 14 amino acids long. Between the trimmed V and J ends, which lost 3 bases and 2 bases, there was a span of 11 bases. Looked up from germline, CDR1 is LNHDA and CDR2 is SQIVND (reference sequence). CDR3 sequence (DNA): TGTGCCAGTAGTATGAGGGCGGCTCCCTACGAGCAGTACTTC. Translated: CASSMRAAPYEQYF.

CDR3 sequence: CASTDDGGEGTGELFF. The CDR3 nucleotides read TGTGCCAGCACCGACGACGGGGGAGAGGGCACCGGGGAGCTGTTTTTT. The chain links TRBV2 to TRBJ2-2; D is possibly TRBD2 (6 bases). The V end was cut by 7 bases, the J end by 4 bases, with 19 bases between. CDR1 is SNHLY and CDR2 is FYNNEI in the germline V gene. This CDR3 has 16 residues.